These 3 T cell receptor beta chains were sequenced from one sample in a study of response to subunit inactivated influenza vaccine. TCRdb re-called the RT-PCR reads through MiXCR, storing one row per CDR3 protein. The sample records a few hundred thousand distinct CDR3 sequences, about a fifth being singletons. The source material was PBMCs from blood, sampled approximately 20 months after vaccination. These receptor sequences come from a man between 45 and 75 years old who received an inactivated influenza vaccine.

This clonotype was observed a few times. The chain recombines TRBV5-5 with TRBJ1-4; D uncertain. Germline V gene lookup returns CDR1 SGHKS and CDR2 YYEKEE (reference sequence). V lost 1 base, J lost 0 bases, and 13 bases lay in between. This CDR3 has 17 residues. CDR3 protein: CASSLPAEQPTNEKLFF. The CDR3 nucleotides are TGTGCCAGCAGCTTGCCGGCAGAACAACCAACTAATGAAAAACTGTTTTTT.

This clonotype was seen more than once but under ten times. V is TRBV20-1 and J is TRBJ2-3, with D possibly matching TRBD2 (5 bases). CDR3 size: 17 residues. The germline V gene has CDR1 DFQATT and CDR2 SNEGSKA (reference sequence). The V gene lost 0 bases and the J gene lost 2 bases, with 18 bases spanning the gap. This chain's CDR3 is CSARDPLQSRVTDTQYF. As DNA, the CDR3 is TGCAGTGCTAGAGACCCTTTACAATCGAGGGTCACAGATACGCAGTATTTT.

The V and J genes are TRBV9 and TRBJ1-1; D is unclear. CDR3 length: 13 amino acids. V lost 3 bases to trimming and J lost 3 bases, with 9 bases between them. Germline loops: CDR1 SGDLS, CDR2 YYNGEE. The CDR3 nucleotides read TGTGCCAGCAGCGCCGGGGATGACACTGAAGCTTTCTTT. It yields the protein CASSAGDDTEAFF.